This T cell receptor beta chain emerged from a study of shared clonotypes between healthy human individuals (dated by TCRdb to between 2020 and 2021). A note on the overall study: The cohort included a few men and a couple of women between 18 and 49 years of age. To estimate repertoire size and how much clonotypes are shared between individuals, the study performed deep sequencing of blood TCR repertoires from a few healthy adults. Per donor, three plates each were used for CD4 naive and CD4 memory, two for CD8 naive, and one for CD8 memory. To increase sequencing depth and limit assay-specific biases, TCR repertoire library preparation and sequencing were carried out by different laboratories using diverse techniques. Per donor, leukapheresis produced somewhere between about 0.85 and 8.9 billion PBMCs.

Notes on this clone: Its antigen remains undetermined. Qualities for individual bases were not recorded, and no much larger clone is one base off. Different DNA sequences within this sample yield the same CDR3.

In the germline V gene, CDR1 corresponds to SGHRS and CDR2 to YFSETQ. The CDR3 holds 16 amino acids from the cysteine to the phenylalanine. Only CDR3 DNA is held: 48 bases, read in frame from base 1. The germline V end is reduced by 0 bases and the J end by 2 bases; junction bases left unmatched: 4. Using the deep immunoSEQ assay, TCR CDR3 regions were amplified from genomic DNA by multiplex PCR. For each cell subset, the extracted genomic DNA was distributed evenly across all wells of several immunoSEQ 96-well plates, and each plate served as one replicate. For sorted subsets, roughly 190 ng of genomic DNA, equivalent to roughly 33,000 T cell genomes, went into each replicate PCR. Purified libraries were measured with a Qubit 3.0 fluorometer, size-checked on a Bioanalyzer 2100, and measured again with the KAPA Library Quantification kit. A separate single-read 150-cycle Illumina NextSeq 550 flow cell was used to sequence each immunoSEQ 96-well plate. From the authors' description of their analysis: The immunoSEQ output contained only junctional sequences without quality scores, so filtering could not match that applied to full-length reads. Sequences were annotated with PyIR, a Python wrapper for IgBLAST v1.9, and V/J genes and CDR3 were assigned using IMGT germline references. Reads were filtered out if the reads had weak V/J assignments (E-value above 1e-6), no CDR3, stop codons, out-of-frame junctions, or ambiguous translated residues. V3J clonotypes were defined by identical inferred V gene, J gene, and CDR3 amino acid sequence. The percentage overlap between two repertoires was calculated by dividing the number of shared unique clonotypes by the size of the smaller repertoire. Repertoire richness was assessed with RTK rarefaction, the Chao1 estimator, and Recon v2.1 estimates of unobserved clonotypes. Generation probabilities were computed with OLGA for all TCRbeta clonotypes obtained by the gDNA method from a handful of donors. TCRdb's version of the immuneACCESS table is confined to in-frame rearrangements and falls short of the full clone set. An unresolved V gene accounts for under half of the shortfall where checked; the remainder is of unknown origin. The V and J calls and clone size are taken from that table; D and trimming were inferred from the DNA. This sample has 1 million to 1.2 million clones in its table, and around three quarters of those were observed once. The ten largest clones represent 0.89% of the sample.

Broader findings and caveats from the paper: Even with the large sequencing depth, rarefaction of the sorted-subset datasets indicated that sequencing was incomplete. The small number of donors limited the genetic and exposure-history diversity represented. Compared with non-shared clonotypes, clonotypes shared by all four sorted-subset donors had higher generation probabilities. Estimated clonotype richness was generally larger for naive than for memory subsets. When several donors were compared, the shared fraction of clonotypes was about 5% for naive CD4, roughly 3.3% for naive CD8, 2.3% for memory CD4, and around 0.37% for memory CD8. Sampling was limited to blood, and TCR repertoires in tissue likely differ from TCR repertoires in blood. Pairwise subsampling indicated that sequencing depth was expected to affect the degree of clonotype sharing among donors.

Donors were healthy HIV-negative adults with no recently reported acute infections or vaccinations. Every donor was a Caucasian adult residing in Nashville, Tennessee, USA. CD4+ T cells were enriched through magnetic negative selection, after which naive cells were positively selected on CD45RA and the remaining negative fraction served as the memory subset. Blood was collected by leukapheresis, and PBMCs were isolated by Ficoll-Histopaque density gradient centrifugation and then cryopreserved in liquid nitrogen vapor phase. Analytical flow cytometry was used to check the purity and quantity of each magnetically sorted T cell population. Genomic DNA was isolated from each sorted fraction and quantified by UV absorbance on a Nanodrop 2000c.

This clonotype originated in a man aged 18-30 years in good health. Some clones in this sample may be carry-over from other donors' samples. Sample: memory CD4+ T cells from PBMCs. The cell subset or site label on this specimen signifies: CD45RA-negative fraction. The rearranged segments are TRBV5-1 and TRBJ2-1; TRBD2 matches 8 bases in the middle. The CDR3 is CASSLVAGGPYNEQFF. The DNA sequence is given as TGCGCCAGCAGCTTGGTCGCGGGAGGACCCTACAATGAGCAGTTCTTC. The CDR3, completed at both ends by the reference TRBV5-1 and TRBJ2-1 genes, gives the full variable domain KAGVTQTPRYLIKTRGQQVTLSCSPISGHRSVSWYQQTPGQGLQFLFEYFSETQRNKGNFPGRFSGRQFSNSRSEMNVSTLELGDSALYLCASSLVAGGPYNEQFFGPGTRLTVL.